This is a list of T cell receptor beta chains from one sample in a study of human T cells and chemical hapten exposure. TCRdb re-called the RACE reads with MiXCR, one entry per CDR3 protein. The table includes roughly 250,000 distinct CDR3 sequences, about 8.6% detected once. The starting material was whole blood, obtained in connection with sensitization to the hapten diphenylcyclopropenone (DPC). The receptors were sampled from a woman between 35 and 50 years old with alopecia areata. Some clones in this sample may be carry-over from other donors' samples. The CDR3 runs from the conserved cysteine through the conserved F or W. The order of the fields is J gene, D gene, V gene, clone size, CDR3 DNA, CDR3 protein. The D gene is left open where the match is weak. The listing skips clone size in some rows; elsewhere it reads once, few, many or a size class.

J: TRBJ2-1
D: -
V: TRBV2
size: few
DNA: TGTGCCAGCAGTGTCCAAGGAAGCTCCTACAATGAGCAGTTCTTC
CDR3: CASSVQGSSYNEQFF

J: TRBJ1-6
D: -
V: TRBV27
size: many
DNA: TGTGCCAGCAGTTTACCTTACCGGGGTTCACCCCTCCACTTT
CDR3: CASSLPYRGSPLHF

J: TRBJ1-3
D: -
V: TRBV28
size: -
DNA: TGTGCCAGCAGGGGGGCGGACATCTTGGGAAACACCATATATTTT
CDR3: CASRGADILGNTIYF

J: TRBJ2-3
D: TRBD1
V: TRBV3-1
size: -
DNA: TGTGTCAGCAGCCCCCAACCTGGGACAGGGGGCACAGATACGCAGTATTTT
CDR3: CVSSPQPGTGGTDTQYF

J: TRBJ2-5
D: TRBD2
V: TRBV20-1
size: -
DNA: TGCAGTGCTAGTAGTCTGCGGGAGGGCCGGGAGACCCAGTACTTC
CDR3: CSASSLREGRETQYF

J: TRBJ2-5
D: -
V: TRBV7-8
size: few
DNA: TGTGCCAGCAGCTTAGGCAGGGGCAAGGTAGAGACCCAGTACTTC
CDR3: CASSLGRGKVETQYF

J: TRBJ2-5
D: -
V: TRBV7-2
size: few
DNA: TGTGCCAGCAGCTTAACGCTAGCTATCCAAGAGACCCAGTACTTC
CDR3: CASSLTLAIQETQYF

J: TRBJ2-5
D: -
V: TRBV18
size: few
DNA: TGTGCCAGCTCACCACGACCGGGACAAGAGACCCAGTACTTC
CDR3: CASSPRPGQETQYF

J: TRBJ2-5
D: TRBD2
V: TRBV6-6
size: few
DNA: TGTGCCAGCAGTCCCGCGGGGGGCGCGGAGACCCAGTACTTC
CDR3: CASSPAGGAETQYF

J: TRBJ1-2
D: -
V: TRBV28
size: many
DNA: TGTGCCAGCAGTTTATTATTCGGGGGTCCGAAGAGGAACTATGGCTACACCTTC
CDR3: CASSLLFGGPKRNYGYTF

J: TRBJ2-5
D: -
V: TRBV28
size: -
DNA: TGTGCCAGCAGTATCGGTGGAAGCCAAGAGACCCAGTACTTC
CDR3: CASSIGGSQETQYF

J: TRBJ2-3
D: -
V: TRBV12-3/TRBV12-4
size: -
DNA: TGTGCCAGCAGTTTTGGGCGCCCGCGGGAACGGGCAGATACGCAGTATTTT
CDR3: CASSFGRPRERADTQYF

J: TRBJ1-3
D: -
V: TRBV7-9
size: few
DNA: TGTGCCAGCCTTGCGGGGTCGGCTGGAAACACCATATATTTT
CDR3: CASLAGSAGNTIYF

J: TRBJ2-1
D: -
V: TRBV11-3
size: -
DNA: TGTGCCAGCAGCTTTGGGTCGAGCTCCTACAATGAGCAGTTCTTC
CDR3: CASSFGSSSYNEQFF

J: TRBJ2-7
D: -
V: TRBV27
size: few
DNA: TGTGCCAGCGCTCCATTAACCACCTACGAGCAGTACTTC
CDR3: CASAPLTTYEQYF

J: TRBJ2-6
D: -
V: TRBV20-1
size: few
DNA: TGCAGTGCGACCATCGGACGCTCTGGGGCCAACGTCCTGACTTTC
CDR3: CSATIGRSGANVLTF

J: TRBJ2-7
D: TRBD2
V: TRBV28
size: many
DNA: TGTGCCAGCAGCGACCGGACTAGGAGATACGAGCAGTACTTC
CDR3: CASSDRTRRYEQYF

J: TRBJ1-1
D: -
V: TRBV29-1
size: -
DNA: TGCAGCGGCGGGGAGGACACTGAAGCTTTCTTT
CDR3: CSGGEDTEAFF

J: TRBJ1-4
D: TRBD1
V: TRBV28
size: many
DNA: TGTGCCAGCAGTACCGACAGGGGAACTAATGAAAAACTGTTTTTT
CDR3: CASSTDRGTNEKLFF

J: TRBJ1-1
D: -
V: TRBV28
size: -
DNA: TGTGCCAGCAGTTGGAGACCCCCTAGAAGGACTGAAGCTTTCTTT
CDR3: CASSWRPPRRTEAFF

J: TRBJ2-3
D: -
V: TRBV20-1
size: -
DNA: TGCAGTGCTAGAGGTGACCTCACAGATACGCAGTATTTT
CDR3: CSARGDLTDTQYF

J: TRBJ1-2
D: -
V: TRBV5-6
size: many
DNA: TGTGCCAGCACCGATTTAACGAACATTCTCAGGGGCCGAAACTATGGCTACACCTTC
CDR3: CASTDLTNILRGRNYGYTF

J: TRBJ2-3
D: -
V: TRBV6-1
size: -
DNA: TGTGCTGTCTTCACAGATACGCAGTATTTT
CDR3: CAVFTDTQYF

J: TRBJ2-5
D: -
V: TRBV5-4
size: few
DNA: TGTGCCAGCAGCTTGACAGGGAAAAAAGAGACCCAGTACTTC
CDR3: CASSLTGKKETQYF

J: TRBJ2-2
D: -
V: TRBV4-1
size: -
DNA: TGCGCCAGCAGCCAAATGATAGCCCCATCTCTCTACGACACCGGGGAGCTGTTTTTT
CDR3: CASSQMIAPSLYDTGELFF

J: TRBJ1-3
D: -
V: TRBV6-5
size: -
DNA: TGTGCCAGCAGTTACTCGTCAGGGGGAAACACCATATATTTT
CDR3: CASSYSSGGNTIYF

J: TRBJ1-5
D: -
V: TRBV27
size: -
DNA: TGTGCCAGCAGTTTATTTCCAGGGACCCAGCCCCAGCATTTT
CDR3: CASSLFPGTQPQHF

J: TRBJ2-7
D: -
V: TRBV28
size: many
DNA: TGTGCCAGCAGTTTACTGGACGGCCTCCTCGAGCAGTACTTC
CDR3: CASSLLDGLLEQYF

J: TRBJ1-2
D: TRBD1
V: TRBV5-1
size: -
DNA: TGCGCCAGCAGCTTTAGGACAGGGGAACGTAGTGGCTACACCTTC
CDR3: CASSFRTGERSGYTF

J: TRBJ2-7
D: -
V: TRBV29-1
size: few
DNA: TGCAGCGTCCTACAGGGCACCCACGAGCAGTACTTC
CDR3: CSVLQGTHEQYF

J: TRBJ2-2
D: TRBD1
V: TRBV4-1
size: -
DNA: TGCGCCAGCAGCCAACAGGACAGGTCTTTAAACACCGGGGAGCTGTTTTTT
CDR3: CASSQQDRSLNTGELFF

J: TRBJ2-1
D: -
V: TRBV9
size: many
DNA: TGTGCCAGCAGCGCCCGCCAGGGGCTCAGTAACAATGAGCAGTTCTTC
CDR3: CASSARQGLSNNEQFF

J: TRBJ1-1
D: -
V: TRBV20-1
size: many
DNA: TGCAGTGCTCGAGCGGTTCGGCAAACTTTGAACACTGAAGCTTTCTTT
CDR3: CSARAVRQTLNTEAFF

J: TRBJ2-5
D: -
V: TRBV7-2
size: few
DNA: TGTGCCAGCAGCTTAGCCCCAGGGGCCCCCACCCAGTACTTC
CDR3: CASSLAPGAPTQYF

J: TRBJ2-7
D: -
V: TRBV5-6
size: -
DNA: TGTGCCAGCAGACGCGGGACCCAAGACTACGAGCAGTACTTC
CDR3: CASRRGTQDYEQYF

J: TRBJ2-7
D: TRBD2
V: TRBV6-5
size: -
DNA: TGTGCCAGCAGACCGGGACTAGCTTCCGCCGAGCAGTACTTC
CDR3: CASRPGLASAEQYF

J: TRBJ2-1
D: TRBD2
V: TRBV6-2/TRBV6-3
size: -
DNA: TGTGCCAGCAGTTACTCGAGTGCTAGCGGGAGGGCCCTCTTC
CDR3: CASSYSSASGRALF

J: TRBJ2-1
D: TRBD1
V: TRBV4-2
size: many
DNA: TGTGCCAGCAGCCAAGGGGACAGGGACAATGAGCAGTTCTTC
CDR3: CASSQGDRDNEQFF

J: TRBJ1-6
D: -
V: TRBV7-9
size: -
DNA: TGTGCCAGCAGCTTCCCCAGGGATAATTCACCCCTCCACTTT
CDR3: CASSFPRDNSPLHF

J: TRBJ2-3
D: -
V: TRBV6-5
size: many
DNA: TGTGCCAGCAGCGCCCTCCGCACAGATACGCAGTATTTT
CDR3: CASSALRTDTQYF

J: TRBJ1-1
D: -
V: TRBV29-1
size: many
DNA: TGCAGCGCCAGACGGGGGTCGGGCACTGAAGCTTTCTTT
CDR3: CSARRGSGTEAFF